Sequencing of this T cell receptor beta chain was carried out in a study of identical twins. Findings and limits, study-wide: There were fewer insertions in abundant cord blood beta clonotypes, but memory repertoires showed no such pattern.

This clonotype was seen a few times. Antigen unknown. TCRdb used MiXCR to reprocess the 5' RACE reads, holding one entry per CDR3 protein. The table has about 1.7 million distinct CDR3 sequences, less than 35% seen once. Germline values: CDR1 SGHDT, CDR2 YYEEEE. This CDR3 has 13 amino acids. Unmatched junction bases numbered 3, after V lost 2 bases and J lost 5 bases. Material: cord blood. The gene calls are TRBV5-6 and TRBJ1-2; 7 bases are a match to TRBD1. This TCR was recovered from a newborn girl in good health. The CDR3 DNA follows: TGTGCCAGCAGCTTCCGGGACAGATATGGCTACACCTTC. It specifies CASSFRDRYGYTF.